One TCR beta chain is described in this entry. The data derive from a study of blood T cell repertoires in COVID-19. With V trimmed by 1 base and J by 1 base, 9 bases remained unmatched. Germline V lookup: CDR1 MDHEN, CDR2 SYDVKM. The CDR3 runs to 19 residues. The repertoire was sequenced with immunoSEQ multiplex PCR; TCRdb's copy has only in-frame clones and lacks some. The table has 400,000 or so clones, about nine tenths seen once. Sequencing was done on a sample of peripheral blood. The sequence derives from a woman in her 40s with COVID-19, enrolled during active disease. The chain joins TRBV28 to TRBJ1-4, with 10 bases identical to TRBD1. This chain's CDR3 is CASSLSRQGARRTNEKLFF. CDR3 bases: TGTGCCAGCAGTTTATCGAGACAGGGGGCTAGGAGAACTAATGAAAAACTGTTTTTT.